Presented here are 6 T cell receptor beta chains from one specimen sequenced in a study of cytomegalovirus exposure and HLA in healthy donors. The PCR made use of 60 Vbeta and 13 Jbeta primers. Measured with immunoSEQ multiplex PCR; TCRdb has only the in-frame clones, and not every one. The sample carries approximately 90,000 clones, roughly 79% recorded once. Sequencing input: PBMCs. Receptors originate from a male donor in good health and CMV-seronegative.

CDR3 residues: CASSLLGQGLNEQYF. CDR3 DNA: TGTGCCAGCAGTTTATTGGGACAGGGGCTTAACGAGCAGTACTTC. This chain connects TRBV27 to TRBJ2-7; TRBD1 matches at 10 bases. CDR1 and CDR2 (germline): MNHEY, SMNVEV (reference sequence). The CDR3 is made up of 15 amino acids. Germline trimming cut 1 base from V and 5 bases from J; bases unmatched to any gene: 5.

V usage is TRBV21-1 and J usage is TRBJ1-5; the table calls TRBD1, which could not be checked here. TRBV21-1 corresponds to a pseudogene. The CDR3 contains 14 residues. This CDR3 is CASRAQGIGQPQHF. The CDR3 DNA sequence: TGTGCCAGCAGAGCACAGGGGATTGGACAGCCCCAGCATTTT.

The chain links TRBV6-1 to TRBJ1-1; maybe TRBD1 (6 bases). V was pared by 2 bases and J by 5 bases, with 6 bases between. The CDR3 length is 12 residues. Germline-derived CDR1 and CDR2 are MNHNS and SASEGT. The CDR3 DNA follows: TGTGCCAGCAGTGAAAGGGGGACTGAAGCTTTCTTT. It specifies CASSERGTEAFF.

The chain carries TRBV5-4 and TRBJ1-1, with a weak D call TRBD1 (5 bases). There are 13 residues in the CDR3. Germline values: CDR1 SGHNT, CDR2 YYREEE (reference sequence). V lost 4 bases, J lost 4 bases, and 11 bases lay in between. The CDR3 DNA reads as TGTGCCAGCAGCCCCGGGGGGGTCACTGAAGCTTTCTTT. Amino acid sequence: CASSPGGVTEAFF.

The CDR3 loop is CASSERQGGGYTF. CDR3 coding DNA: TGTGCCAGCAGTGAAAGACAGGGAGGAGGCTACACCTTC. The V and J genes are TRBV2 and TRBJ1-2; 7 positions agree with TRBD1. Germline assignment: CDR1 SNHLY and CDR2 FYNNEI. This CDR3 has 13 residues. V lost 2 bases and J lost 8; bases outside the gene matches: 5. The full variable domain, rest sourced from reference TRBV2 and TRBJ1-2, is EPEVTQTPSHQVTQMGQEVILRCVPISNHLYFYWYRQILGQKVEFLVSFYNNEISEKSEIFDDQFSVERPDGSNFTLKIRSTKLEDSAMYFCASSERQGGGYTFGSGTRLTVV.

The chain recombines TRBV30 with TRBJ1-1; maybe TRBD1 (5 bases). This CDR3 contains 12 residues. In germline, CDR1 is GTSNPN, CDR2 SVGIG (reference sequence). V dropped 0 bases and J dropped 11 bases, with 13 bases sitting between them. The CDR3 bases are TGTGCCTGGAGTGTCGGGGGGATGGAGGCTTTCTTT. This sequence encodes CAWSVGGMEAFF. The variable domain in full, with the rest retrieved from reference TRBV30 and TRBJ1-1, is SQTIHQWPATLVQPVGSPLSLECTVEGTSNPNLYWYRQAAGRGLQLLFYSVGIGQISSEVPQNLSASRPQDRQFILSSKKLLLSDSGFYLCAWSVGGMEAFFGQGTRLTVV.